Following are 12 T cell receptor beta chains from one sample sequenced in a study of identical twins. One entry per CDR3 protein results from TCRdb running MiXCR on the 5' RACE reads. Counted here are 1.5 million to 2 million distinct CDR3 sequences, about 32% occurring once; the ten biggest clones make up about 0.27%. Sequenced sample: cord blood. All receptors derive from a newborn girl in good health.

This clonotype was detected only a few times. This chain's CDR3 is CATSVPSKGAYEQYF. CDR3 sequence (DNA): TGTGCCACCAGCGTCCCGTCGAAGGGGGCCTACGAGCAGTACTTC. The gene calls are TRBV15 and TRBJ2-7; TRBD1 might be the D (6 bases). Per the germline V gene, CDR1 is LNHNV and CDR2 is YYDKDF (reference sequence). This CDR3 region has 15 residues. V lost 5 bases, J lost 2 bases, and 16 bases lay in between.

The rearrangement joins TRBV28 to TRBJ2-1; 8 nucleotides align to TRBD1. V gave up 7 bases and J gave up 7 bases; unmatched junction bases: 15. This CDR3 has 16 amino acids. The germline CDR1 and CDR2 sequences are MDHEN and SYDVKM. DNA of the CDR3: TGTGCCAGCACTCTTACTCGACAGGGGAGAGCAAATGAGCAGTTCTTC. It is translated as CASTLTRQGRANEQFF.

V is TRBV20-1 and J is TRBJ2-3, with TRBD2 identical over 9 bases. This CDR3 is built from 15 residues. The junction had 11 bases not matched to a gene; V was cut back by 6 bases and J by 4 bases. Germline V CDR1 and CDR2: DFQATT, SNEGSKA (reference sequence). The CDR3 sequence is CSAPKRTSASDTQYF. CDR3 sequence (DNA): TGCAGTGCCCCGAAAAGGACTAGCGCTTCAGATACGCAGTATTTT.

This clonotype has just a few counts. The V call is TRBV5-1, the J call TRBJ2-3; 12 nucleotides align to TRBD2. CDR3 size: 19 residues. V was pared by 0 bases and J by 4 bases, with 12 bases of the junction left unmatched. Germline V gives CDR1 SGHRS, CDR2 YFSETQ. The CDR3 nucleotides read TGCGCCAGCAGCTTGGCGAGACTAGCGGGAGTATTGAGGGCAGATACGCAGTATTTT. It encodes CASSLARLAGVLRADTQYF.

This clonotype came up a few times. The chain recombines TRBV12-3 or TRBV12-4 with TRBJ2-5; D call uncertain. The DNA end lines up better with TRBJ2-7; the J call may be wrong. This CDR3 comprises 12 residues. The CDR3 here is CASSSMTYEQYF. CDR3 bases: TGTGCCAGCAGTTCGATGACTTACGAGCAGTACTTC.

The sample holds a few counts of this clonotype. J is TRBJ2-1 and V is TRBV7-9; D ambiguous. CDR3 length: 12 residues. Trimming stripped 4 bases from V and 9 bases from J, with 10 bases between. Germline loops: CDR1 SEHNR, CDR2 FQNEAQ (reference sequence). CDR3 nucleotides: TGTGCCAGCAGCTCCCAAGGTGTTGAGCAGTTCTTC. This encodes CASSSQGVEQFF.

This chain joins TRBV21-1 and TRBJ1-2. TRBV21-1 is listed as a pseudogene. The CDR3 runs 14 residues. The CDR3 DNA reads TGTGCCAGCAGCAAAGCGGCAGAAAACTATGGCTACACCTTC. As protein: CASSKAAENYGYTF.

CDR3 in amino acids: CASSEGGIEQYF. The DNA of the CDR3 is TGTGCCAGCAGTGAAGGAGGGATCGAGCAGTACTTC. This chain uses TRBV2 with TRBJ2-7, with a possible D match to TRBD2 (5 bases). CDR3 length: 12 residues. With 1 base removed from V and 6 bases from J, the gap between germline ends came to 7 bases. CDR1 SNHLY and CDR2 FYNNEI come from the germline V gene.

This clonotype has more than one count but fewer than ten. V usage is TRBV10-3 and J usage is TRBJ2-5; 12 bases agree with TRBD2. V lost 6 bases to trimming and J lost 11 bases; unmatched junction nucleotides: 16. The CDR3 length is 16 residues. The V gene's germline CDR1 is ENHRY and CDR2 SYGVKD. This chain's CDR3 is CAIRPPVTSGSNEQYF. The CDR3 DNA follows: TGTGCCATCAGACCGCCCGTGACTAGCGGGAGCAATGAGCAGTACTTC.

V usage is TRBV9 and J usage is TRBJ2-7, with D hard to call. The CDR3 has 15 amino acids. Trimming took 3 bases from V and 2 from J, leaving 15 bases between them. In germline, CDR1 is SGDLS, CDR2 YYNGEE. This CDR3 is CASSAGPNRAYEQYF. DNA of the CDR3: TGTGCCAGCAGCGCCGGACCTAATCGCGCCTACGAGCAGTACTTC.

This clonotype has ten or more counts. The CDR3 reads CASSYQTSGPYNEQFF. The CDR3 DNA follows: TGTGCCAGCAGTTACCAGACTAGCGGGCCGTACAATGAGCAGTTCTTC. J is TRBJ2-1 and V is TRBV6-2 or TRBV6-3; 10 bases align to TRBD2. The CDR3 spans 16 residues. Trimming at V came to 2 bases and at J to 4 bases, leaving 5 bases not matched to a gene. Germline-derived CDR1 and CDR2 are MNHEY and SVGEGT.

This chain connects TRBV7-2 to TRBJ2-7; D is possibly TRBD1 or TRBD2 (6 bases each). The CDR3 is 15 residues long. CDR1 is SGHTA, CDR2 FQGNSA, per germline. Deletions cut 0 bases from V and 10 bases from J, with 19 bases between. The CDR3 coding sequence is TGTGCCAGCAGCTTAGCGGGGGGCCCCCAGCGGCCCCAGTACTTC. Its translation: CASSLAGGPQRPQYF.